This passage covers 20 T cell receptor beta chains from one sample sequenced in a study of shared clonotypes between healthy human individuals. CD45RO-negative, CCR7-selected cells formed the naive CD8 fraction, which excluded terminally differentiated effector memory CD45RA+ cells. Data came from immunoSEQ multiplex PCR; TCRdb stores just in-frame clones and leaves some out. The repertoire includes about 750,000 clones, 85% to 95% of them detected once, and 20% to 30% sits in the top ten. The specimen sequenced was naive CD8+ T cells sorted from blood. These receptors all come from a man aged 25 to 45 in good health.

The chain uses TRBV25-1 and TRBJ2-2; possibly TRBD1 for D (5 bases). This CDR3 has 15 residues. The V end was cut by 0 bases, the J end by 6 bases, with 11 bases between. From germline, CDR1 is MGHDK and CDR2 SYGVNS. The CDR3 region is CASSEYDSNAGELFF. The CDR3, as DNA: TGTGCCAGCAGTGAATATGACAGCAACGCCGGGGAGCTGTTTTTT.

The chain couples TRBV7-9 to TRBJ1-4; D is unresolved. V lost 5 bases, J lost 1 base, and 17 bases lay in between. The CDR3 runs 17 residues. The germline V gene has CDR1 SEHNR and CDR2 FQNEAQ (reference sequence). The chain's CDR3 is CASSPRTPDLTNEKLFF. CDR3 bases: TGTGCCAGCAGCCCACGGACGCCGGACCTAACTAATGAAAAACTGTTTTTT.

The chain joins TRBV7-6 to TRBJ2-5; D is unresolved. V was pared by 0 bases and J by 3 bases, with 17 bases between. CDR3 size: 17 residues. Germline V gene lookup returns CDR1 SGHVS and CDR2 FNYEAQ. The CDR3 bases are TGTGCCAGCAGCTTAGCATTAACTCTCTGGGAAAAAGAGACCCAGTACTTC. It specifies CASSLALTLWEKETQYF.

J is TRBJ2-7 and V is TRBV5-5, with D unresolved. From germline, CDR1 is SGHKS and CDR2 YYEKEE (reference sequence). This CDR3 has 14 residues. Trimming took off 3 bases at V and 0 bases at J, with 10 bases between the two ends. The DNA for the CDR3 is TGTGCCAGCAGCTCCTCGACTGGCTCCTACGAGCAGTACTTC. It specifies CASSSSTGSYEQYF.

In DNA, the CDR3 is TGTGCCAGCAGTCCACCCCGTGGCGGGAACACACGCAATGAGCAGTTCTTC. Residues: CASSPPRGGNTRNEQFF. The genes are TRBV25-1 and TRBJ2-1; the D gene is possibly TRBD2 (6 bases). The V gene lost 5 bases and the J gene lost 6 bases, with 23 bases spanning the gap. The CDR3 extends over 17 amino acids. Germline V gene sequence: CDR1 MGHDK, CDR2 SYGVNS.

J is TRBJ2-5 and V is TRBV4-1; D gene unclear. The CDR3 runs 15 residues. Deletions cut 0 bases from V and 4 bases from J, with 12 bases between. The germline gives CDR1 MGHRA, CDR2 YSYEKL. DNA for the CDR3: TGCGCCAGCAGCCAAGAATCCGGCCTCCCAGAGACCCAGTACTTC. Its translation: CASSQESGLPETQYF.

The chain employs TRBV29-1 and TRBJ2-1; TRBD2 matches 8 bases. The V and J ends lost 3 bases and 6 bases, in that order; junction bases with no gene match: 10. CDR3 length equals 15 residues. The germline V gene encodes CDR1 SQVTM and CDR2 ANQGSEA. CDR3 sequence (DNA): TGCAGCGTTGATACGGCCGGGAGGGGCGGCAATGAGCAGTTCTTC. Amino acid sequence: CSVDTAGRGGNEQFF.

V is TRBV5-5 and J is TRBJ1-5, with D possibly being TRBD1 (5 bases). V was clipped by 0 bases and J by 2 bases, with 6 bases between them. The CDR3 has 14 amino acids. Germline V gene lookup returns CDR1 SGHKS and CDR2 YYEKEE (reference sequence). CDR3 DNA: TGTGCCAGCAGCTTGGAACAGGGCAATCAGCCCCAGCATTTT. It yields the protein CASSLEQGNQPQHF.

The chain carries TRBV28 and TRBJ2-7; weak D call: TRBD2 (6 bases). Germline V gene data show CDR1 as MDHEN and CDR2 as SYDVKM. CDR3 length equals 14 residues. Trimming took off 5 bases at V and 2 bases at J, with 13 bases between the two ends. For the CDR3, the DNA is TGTGCCAGCAGTATTAGCGGAGTTACCTACGAGCAGTACTTC. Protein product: CASSISGVTYEQYF.

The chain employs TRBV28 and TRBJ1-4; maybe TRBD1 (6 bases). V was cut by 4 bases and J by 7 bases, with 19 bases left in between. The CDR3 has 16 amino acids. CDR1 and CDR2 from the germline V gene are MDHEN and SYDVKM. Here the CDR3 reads CASSSPDRVGGEKLFF. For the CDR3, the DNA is TGTGCCAGCAGTTCCCCGGATCGAGTAGGGGGTGAAAAACTGTTTTTT. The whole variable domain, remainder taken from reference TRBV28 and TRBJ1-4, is DVKVTQSSRYLVKRTGEKVFLECVQDMDHENMFWYRQDPGLGLRLIYFSYDVKMKEKGDIPEGYSVSREKKERFSLILESASTNQTSMYLCASSSPDRVGGEKLFFGSGTQLSVL.

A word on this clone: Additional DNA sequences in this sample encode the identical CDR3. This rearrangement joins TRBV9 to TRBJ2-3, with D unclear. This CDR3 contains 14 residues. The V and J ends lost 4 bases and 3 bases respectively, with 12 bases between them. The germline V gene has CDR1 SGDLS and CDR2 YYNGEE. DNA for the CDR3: TGTGCCAGCAGCCTCAGCCGGAGTACAGATACGCAGTATTTT. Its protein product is CASSLSRSTDTQYF.

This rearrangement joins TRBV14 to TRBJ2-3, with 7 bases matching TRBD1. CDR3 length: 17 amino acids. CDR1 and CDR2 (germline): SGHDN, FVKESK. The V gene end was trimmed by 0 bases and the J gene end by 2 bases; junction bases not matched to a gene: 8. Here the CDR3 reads CASSQDDRDSFTDTQYF. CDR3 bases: TGTGCCAGCAGCCAAGATGACCGGGACAGCTTCACAGATACGCAGTATTTT.

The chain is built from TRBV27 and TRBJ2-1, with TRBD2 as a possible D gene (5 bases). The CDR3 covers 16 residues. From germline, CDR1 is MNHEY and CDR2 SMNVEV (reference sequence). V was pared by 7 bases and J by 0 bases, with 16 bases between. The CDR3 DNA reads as TGTGCCAGCACCTACTGGGAGACCAGCTCCTACAATGAGCAGTTCTTC. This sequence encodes CASTYWETSSYNEQFF.

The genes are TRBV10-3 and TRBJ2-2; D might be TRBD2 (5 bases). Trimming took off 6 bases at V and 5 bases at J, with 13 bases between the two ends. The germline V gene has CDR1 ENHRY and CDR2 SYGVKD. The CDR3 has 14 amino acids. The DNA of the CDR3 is TGTGCCATCAGCATAGGAGGTTTTACCGGGGAGCTGTTTTTT. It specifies CAISIGGFTGELFF.

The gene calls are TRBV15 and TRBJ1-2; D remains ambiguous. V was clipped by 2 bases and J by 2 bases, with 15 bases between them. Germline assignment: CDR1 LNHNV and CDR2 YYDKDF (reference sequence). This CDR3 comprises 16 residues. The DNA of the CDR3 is TGTGCCACCAGCAGAACCCAGCCAAATTCAAACTATGGCTACACCTTC. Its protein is CATSRTQPNSNYGYTF.

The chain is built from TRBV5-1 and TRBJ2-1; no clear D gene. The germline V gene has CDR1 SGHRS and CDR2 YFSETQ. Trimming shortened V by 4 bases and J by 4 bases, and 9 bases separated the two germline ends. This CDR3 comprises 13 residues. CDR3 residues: CASSPEIYNEQFF. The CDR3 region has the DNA TGCGCCAGCAGCCCTGAGATTTACAATGAGCAGTTCTTC.

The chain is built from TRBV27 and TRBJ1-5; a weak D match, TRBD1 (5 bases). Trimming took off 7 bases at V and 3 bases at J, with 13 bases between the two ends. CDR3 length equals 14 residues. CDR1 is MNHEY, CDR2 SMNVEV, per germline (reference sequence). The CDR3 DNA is TGTGCCAGCAAACGGGGGGGAGTCAATCAGCCCCAGCATTTT. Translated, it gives CASKRGGVNQPQHF.

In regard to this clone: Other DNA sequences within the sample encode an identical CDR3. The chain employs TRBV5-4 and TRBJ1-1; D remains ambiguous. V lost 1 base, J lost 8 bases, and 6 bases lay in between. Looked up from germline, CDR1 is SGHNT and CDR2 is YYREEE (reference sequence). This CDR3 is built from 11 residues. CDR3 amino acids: CASSLLGEAFF. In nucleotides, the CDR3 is TGTGCCAGCAGCTTGCTAGGAGAAGCTTTCTTT.

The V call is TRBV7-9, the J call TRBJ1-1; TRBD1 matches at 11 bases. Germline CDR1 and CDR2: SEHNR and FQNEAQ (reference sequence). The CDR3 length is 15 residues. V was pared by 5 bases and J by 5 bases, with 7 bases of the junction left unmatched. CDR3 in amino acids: CASSADRGRGTEAFF. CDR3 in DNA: TGTGCCAGCAGCGCGGACAGGGGGCGAGGGACTGAAGCTTTCTTT.

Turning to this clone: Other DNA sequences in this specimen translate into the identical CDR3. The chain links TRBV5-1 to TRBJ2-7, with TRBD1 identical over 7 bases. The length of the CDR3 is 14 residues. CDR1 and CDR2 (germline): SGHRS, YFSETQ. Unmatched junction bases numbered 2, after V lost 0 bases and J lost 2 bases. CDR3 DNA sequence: TGCGCCAGCAGCTTGGGACAGGGTCCCTACGAGCAGTACTTC. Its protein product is CASSLGQGPYEQYF.